Below, one T cell receptor (beta chain) is given with its context. As handled by the study authors: Nucleated cell counts were estimated from reference gene primer amplification. Generated by immunoSEQ multiplex PCR, the TCRdb table keeps only in-frame clones and is missing some. For V, J and clone size, that table is used; D and trimming come from the DNA. There are around 160,000 clones in the sample; roughly 93% occur only once, and roughly 2% lies in the top ten. The sample comes from a study of blood T cell repertoires in COVID-19. Whole-study context: Acute and convalescent COVID-19 specimens originated in the United States, Italy and Spain. PBMCs, B-cell-depleted T cells, or T cells provided the cDNA or gDNA that made up the material.

The CDR3 covers 17 residues. Trimming left V 2 bases short and J 0 bases short, with 14 bases between. Per the germline V gene, CDR1 is MGHDK and CDR2 is SYGVNS. Seattle patient enrollment occurred during active infection, with longitudinal follow-up thereafter. Sequenced: peripheral blood. The chain recombines TRBV25-1 with TRBJ1-5, with D unresolved. The TCR comes from a woman aged 55-69 years with COVID-19, enrolled during active disease. CDR3 sequence: CASSEEGGLGSNQPQHF. The CDR3, as DNA: TGTGCCAGCAGTGAAGAGGGAGGCTTGGGTAGCAATCAGCCCCAGCATTTT.